The 25 T cell receptor beta chains given below trace back to one sample, sequenced in a study of T cells after yellow fever vaccination. TCRdb fed the 5' RACE reads into MiXCR, producing one record per CDR3 protein. The data show a few hundred thousand distinct CDR3 sequences, around 6.8% seen once. The input for sequencing was PBMCs, taken about 41 days after the first yellow fever vaccination. These TCRs come from a man between 18 and 35 years old who received the YFV17D yellow fever vaccine.

This clonotype was seen ten or more times. The chain employs TRBV28 and TRBJ2-4; possible D gene TRBD1, 6 bases. Trimming removed 6 bases at V and 0 bases at J, with 9 bases between. This CDR3 spans 14 amino acids. The germline V gene has CDR1 MDHEN and CDR2 SYDVKM. In nucleotides, the CDR3 is TGTGCCAGCAGCTCCAGGGGAGCCAAAAACATTCAGTACTTC. It is translated as CASSSRGAKNIQYF.

The chain combines TRBV12-3 or TRBV12-4 with TRBJ1-2; no reliable D call. V was clipped by 2 bases and J by 4 bases, with 17 bases between them. The CDR3 covers 16 residues. CDR3 in amino acids: CASSLKPASLGYGYTF. DNA of the CDR3: TGTGCCAGCAGTTTAAAACCAGCTTCGTTGGGCTATGGCTACACCTTC.

This clonotype came up many times. The chain links TRBV20-1 to TRBJ2-7; a possible D gene is TRBD2 (6 bases). The CDR3 consists of 14 residues. Germline values: CDR1 DFQATT, CDR2 SNEGSKA (reference sequence). The V end was cut by 0 bases, the J end by 4 bases, with 13 bases between. CDR3 bases: TGCAGTGCTAGAGAGTGGGACTCATATTACGAGCAGTACTTC. Residues: CSAREWDSYYEQYF.

This clonotype was counted between two and nine times. The J gene is TRBJ1-1, the V gene TRBV12-3 or TRBV12-4, with 8 bases fitting TRBD1. There are 13 residues in the CDR3. The ends lost 6 bases at V and 5 bases at J; junction bases unmatched: 5. The CDR3 region has the DNA TGTGCCAGCAGAAGACAGGGGATAACTGAAGCTTTCTTT. Translated, it gives CASRRQGITEAFF.

This clonotype was counted between two and nine times. The chain uses TRBV29-1 and TRBJ2-3; no clear D gene. The V and J ends lost 3 bases and 4 bases respectively, with 11 bases between them. This CDR3 spans 13 amino acids. Per germline, CDR1 SQVTM and CDR2 ANQGSEA. CDR3 in DNA: TGCAGCGTTGATTTCCATAGGGCAGATACGCAGTATTTT. Its translation is CSVDFHRADTQYF.

This clonotype occurred a few times. This rearrangement joins TRBV5-1 to TRBJ1-2; tentatively, D is TRBD1 (5 bases). The germline gives CDR1 SGHRS, CDR2 YFSETQ. The V gene lost 0 bases and the J gene lost 4 bases, with 13 bases spanning the gap. CDR3 length: 15 amino acids. CDR3 sequence reads: CASSLGRQSSYGYTF. CDR3 DNA: TGCGCCAGCAGCTTGGGGAGACAGTCAAGCTATGGCTACACCTTC.

The J gene is TRBJ1-1, the V gene TRBV5-1, with TRBD1 matching 12 bases. The CDR3 length is 14 residues. V was pared by 4 bases and J by 8 bases, with 6 bases of the junction left unmatched. Germline-derived CDR1 and CDR2 are SGHRS and YFSETQ. Here the CDR3 DNA reads TGCGCCAGCAGCCTGGGACAGGGGGCCGAAGAAGCTTTCTTT. It specifies CASSLGQGAEEAFF.

The chain recombines TRBV27 with TRBJ1-1; D not resolved. Trimming removed 3 bases at V and 4 bases at J, with 18 bases between. Germline values: CDR1 MNHEY, CDR2 SMNVEV (reference sequence). CDR3 length equals 16 residues. The DNA for the CDR3 is TGTGCCAGCAGTTTGGGGAGTCCGGCCTGGGCCACTGAAGCTTTCTTT. Translating gives CASSLGSPAWATEAFF.

This clonotype appeared a few times. V gene TRBV10-3 combines with J gene TRBJ2-5; 7 bases are shared with TRBD2. V lost 6 bases to trimming and J lost 3 bases; unmatched junction nucleotides: 7. This CDR3 region has 14 residues. In germline, CDR1 is ENHRY, CDR2 SYGVKD. The CDR3 DNA follows: TGTGCCATCAGCACACCTAGCGGTGAAGAGACCCAGTACTTC. Amino acid sequence: CAISTPSGEETQYF.

The V gene is TRBV9, the J gene TRBJ2-3; no definite D call. This CDR3 comprises 12 residues. Trimming pared 2 bases from V and 6 bases from J, leaving 7 bases between. Per the germline V gene, CDR1 is SGDLS and CDR2 is YYNGEE. The CDR3 reads CASSVPSDTQYF. The CDR3 DNA reads as TGTGCCAGCAGCGTCCCTTCCGATACGCAGTATTTT.

This clonotype was detected many times. The chain joins TRBV7-9 to TRBJ2-1, with TRBD2 matching 10 bases. The germline V gene encodes CDR1 SEHNR and CDR2 FQNEAQ (reference sequence). CDR3 length equals 16 residues. V was clipped by 0 bases and J by 4 bases; unmatched bases: 3. CDR3 bases: TGTGCCAGCAGCTTAGCCCTAGCGGGGGCGTACAATGAGCAGTTCTTC. Translated, it gives CASSLALAGAYNEQFF.

This clonotype has just a few counts. The CDR3 DNA reads TGTGCCAGCAGCTCCAACCCCATAAACCATCGGGGGCGCCTAGCTTTCTTT. This encodes CASSSNPINHRGRLAFF. The V call is TRBV7-3, the J call TRBJ1-1; perhaps TRBD1 as D (6 bases). The germline V gene encodes CDR1 SGHTA and CDR2 FQGTGA. Trimming removed 4 bases from V and 10 bases from J, with 28 bases in between. CDR3 length: 17 residues.

This clonotype has a handful of counts. CDR3 protein: CSAGTGPTGELFF. CDR3 bases: TGCAGCGCAGGGACGGGCCCTACCGGGGAGCTGTTTTTT. This rearrangement joins TRBV29-1 to TRBJ2-2; perhaps D is TRBD1 or TRBD2 (5 bases each). Germline-derived CDR1 and CDR2 are SQVTM and ANQGSEA. The V end lost 7 bases, the J end lost 5 bases, and 14 bases lay between the germline ends. The CDR3 consists of 13 residues.

This clonotype has a handful of counts. The chain has TRBV20-1 and TRBJ1-1, with unresolved D. The germline V gene encodes CDR1 DFQATT and CDR2 SNEGSKA (reference sequence). V lost 6 bases and J 11 bases, leaving 16 bases between the germline ends. This CDR3 comprises 11 residues. The CDR3 reads CSARSKAGAFF. CDR3 DNA: TGCAGTGCCCGATCCAAGGCTGGTGCTTTCTTT.

This clonotype was seen a handful of times. This CDR3 reads CASSQGGPGYEQYF. The CDR3 DNA follows: TGTGCCAGCAGCCAAGGGGGGCCCGGCTACGAGCAGTACTTC. V usage is TRBV5-4 and J usage is TRBJ2-7; TRBD1 or TRBD2 may be the D gene (6 bases each). There are 14 residues in the CDR3. The V gene's germline CDR1 is SGHNT and CDR2 YYREEE (reference sequence). V was cut by 4 bases and J by 3 bases, with 14 bases left in between. The entire variable domain, with the rest obtained from reference TRBV5-4 and TRBJ2-7, is as follows: ETGVTQSPTHLIKTRGQQVTLRCSSQSGHNTVSWYQQALGQGPQFIFQYYREEENGRGNFPPRFSGLQFPNYSSELNVNALELDDSALYLCASSQGGPGYEQYFGPGTRLTVT.

This clonotype has a count of ten or more. This chain joins TRBV12-3 or TRBV12-4 and TRBJ2-3; D call uncertain. The CDR3 runs 10 residues. V was shortened by 5 bases and J by 7 bases, with 4 bases between the two germline ends. The CDR3 reads CASSANTQYF. The CDR3 coding sequence is TGTGCCAGCAGTGCTAATACGCAGTATTTT.

The chain joins TRBV6-2 or TRBV6-3 to TRBJ1-5, with no clear D. With 6 bases removed from V and 5 bases from J, the gap between germline ends came to 17 bases. CDR3 length: 15 amino acids. The germline V gene encodes CDR1 MNHEY and CDR2 SVGEGT. The CDR3 spells CASSPTSEGYQPQHF. The CDR3 DNA follows: TGTGCCAGCAGCCCCACCTCCGAGGGCTATCAGCCCCAGCATTTT.

This clonotype appeared a few times. The V gene is TRBV7-2, the J gene TRBJ1-2, with 9 bases that match TRBD1. Looked up from germline, CDR1 is SGHTA and CDR2 is FQGNSA. Trimming took 5 bases from V and 7 from J; bases not matched to a gene: 5. This CDR3 region has 13 residues. Here the CDR3 DNA reads TGTGCCAGCAGCCAACAGGGGGCTCGTGGCTACACCTTC. This encodes CASSQQGARGYTF. The entire variable domain, with the rest obtained from reference TRBV7-2 and TRBJ1-2, is as follows: GAGVSQSPSNKVTEKGKDVELRCDPISGHTALYWYRQSLGQGLEFLIYFQGNSAPDKSGLPSDRFSAERTGGSVSTLTIQRTQQEDSAVYLCASSQQGARGYTFGSGTRLTVV.

The J gene is TRBJ2-2, the V gene TRBV11-1, with 10 bases lining up with TRBD2. The V and J ends lost 1 base and 6 bases, in that order; junction bases with no gene match: 11. CDR1 SGHAT and CDR2 FQDESV come from the germline V gene (reference sequence). This CDR3 comprises 18 residues. The CDR3 region is CASSLGVLAGLIPGELFF. CDR3 nucleotide sequence: TGTGCCAGCAGCTTAGGAGTACTAGCGGGGTTAATTCCCGGGGAGCTGTTTTTT.

Many counts were recorded for this clonotype. The chain couples TRBV6-2 or TRBV6-3 to TRBJ2-1; D perhaps matches TRBD2 (6 bases). The CDR3 consists of 15 residues. Germline V CDR1 and CDR2: MNHEY, SVGEGT. V was cut by 7 bases and J by 0 bases, with 13 bases left in between. CDR3: CASTRVGSSYNEQFF. The CDR3 DNA reads TGTGCCAGCACTCGGGTCGGGAGCTCCTACAATGAGCAGTTCTTC.

The rearrangement links TRBV29-1 to TRBJ2-7, with TRBD2 identical over 7 bases. The CDR3 is 13 amino acids. After removal of 6 bases from V and 3 bases from J, the junction contained 8 bases not matched to a gene. CDR1 and CDR2 from the germline V gene are SQVTM and ANQGSEA. DNA for the CDR3: TGCAGCGTGACCCCGGGAGGACTCTACGAGCAGTACTTC. It translates to CSVTPGGLYEQYF.

CDR3 bases: TGCGCCAGCGGTCTGCGGGGCTATTACAATGAGCAGTTCTTC. Amino acid sequence: CASGLRGYYNEQFF. The gene calls are TRBV5-1 and TRBJ2-1, with D perhaps matching TRBD2 (6 bases). CDR3 size: 14 residues. Germline-derived CDR1 and CDR2 are SGHRS and YFSETQ. V lost 7 bases, J lost 4 bases, and 15 bases lay in between. The whole variable domain, remainder taken from reference TRBV5-1 and TRBJ2-1, is KAGVTQTPRYLIKTRGQQVTLSCSPISGHRSVSWYQQTPGQGLQFLFEYFSETQRNKGNFPGRFSGRQFSNSRSEMNVSTLELGDSALYLCASGLRGYYNEQFFGPGTRLTVL.

This clonotype was detected only a few times. The rearrangement links TRBV25-1 to TRBJ2-7; D call uncertain. Per germline, CDR1 MGHDK and CDR2 SYGVNS. V was pared by 8 bases and J by 3 bases, with 17 bases between. The CDR3 sequence is 14 residues long. The CDR3 is CASLLLTNSYEQYF. DNA of the CDR3: TGTGCCAGCCTTCTCCTGACGAACAGCTACGAGCAGTACTTC.

This clonotype was observed a few times. The chain combines TRBV7-2 with TRBJ2-3; 14 bases agree with TRBD2. Germline values: CDR1 SGHTA, CDR2 FQGNSA. With V trimmed by 5 bases and J by 5 bases, 21 bases remained unmatched. CDR3 size: 21 residues. The CDR3 DNA reads TGTGCCAGCAGCCGGTCATGGGAGACTAGCGGGGGGGATTTTGTTAGAGATACGCAGTATTTT. Its protein product is CASSRSWETSGGDFVRDTQYF. Together with reference TRBV7-2 and TRBJ2-3, the CDR3 gives the full variable domain: GAGVSQSPSNKVTEKGKDVELRCDPISGHTALYWYRQSLGQGLEFLIYFQGNSAPDKSGLPSDRFSAERTGGSVSTLTIQRTQQEDSAVYLCASSRSWETSGGDFVRDTQYFGPGTRLTVL.

This clonotype was counted between two and nine times. The V and J genes are TRBV7-2 and TRBJ2-7; D may be TRBD2 (6 bases). The CDR3 contains 14 residues. Germline V lookup: CDR1 SGHTA, CDR2 FQGNSA. Trimming took off 3 bases at V and 4 bases at J, with 13 bases between the two ends. CDR3 sequence: CASSFSTGTYEQYV. The DNA for the CDR3 is TGTGCCAGCAGCTTTTCCACCGGGACTTACGAGCAGTACGTC.